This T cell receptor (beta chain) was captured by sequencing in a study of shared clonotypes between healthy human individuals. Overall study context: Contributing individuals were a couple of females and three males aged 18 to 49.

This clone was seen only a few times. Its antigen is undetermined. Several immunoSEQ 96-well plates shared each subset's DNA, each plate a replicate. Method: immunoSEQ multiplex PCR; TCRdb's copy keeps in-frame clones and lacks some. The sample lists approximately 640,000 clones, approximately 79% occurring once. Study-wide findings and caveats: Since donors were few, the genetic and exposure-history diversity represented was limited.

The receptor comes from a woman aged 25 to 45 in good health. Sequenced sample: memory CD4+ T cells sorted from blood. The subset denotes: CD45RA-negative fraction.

DNA of the CDR3: TGTGCCAGCAGCCGGACGGCAACTAATGAAAAACTGTTTTTT. Protein sequence: CASSRTATNEKLFF. The chain joins TRBV13 to TRBJ1-4; no reliable D call. Germline CDR1 PRHDT, CDR2 FYEKMQ (reference sequence). CDR3 length: 14 residues. The V gene lost 5 bases and the J gene lost 0 bases, with 7 bases spanning the gap.